The rows below give T cell receptor beta chains drawn from one sample of a study of blood T cells in healthy people across ages. TCRdb re-derived calls from the 5' RACE reads in MiXCR, one entry per CDR3 protein. The data contain about 1 million distinct CDR3 sequences, 35% to 50% of them singletons. Sequencing input: blood. The source is a woman aged 60-75 years in good health. Each CDR3 is given with its conserved first and last residue. A D gene is named only where the DNA matches it firmly. Rows may omit the clone size; those that give it use once, few, many or a size class.

abundance: .; v_gene: TRBV10-3; j_gene: TRBJ2-7; d_gene: TRBD1; len: 14; CDR3aa: CAITPDRETYEQYF; CDR3nt: TGTGCCATCACTCCGGACAGGGAGACCTACGAGCAGTACTTC
abundance: .; v_gene: TRBV2; j_gene: TRBJ1-2; d_gene: TRBD1; len: 15; CDR3aa: CASRIGGQGNYGYTF; CDR3nt: TGTGCCAGCAGGATTGGCGGACAGGGAAACTATGGCTACACCTTC
abundance: .; v_gene: TRBV9; j_gene: TRBJ2-7; d_gene: TRBD2; len: 15; CDR3aa: CASSVEASGTYEQYF; CDR3nt: TGTGCCAGCAGCGTAGAGGCTAGCGGGACTTACGAGCAGTACTTC
abundance: .; v_gene: TRBV10-3; j_gene: TRBJ2-5; d_gene: .; len: 13; CDR3aa: CAIRDSPTETQYF; CDR3nt: TGTGCCATTCGGGACTCCCCCACAGAGACCCAGTACTTC
abundance: few; v_gene: TRBV27; j_gene: TRBJ2-7; d_gene: TRBD2; len: 15; CDR3aa: CAGSLTSGSSYEQYF; CDR3nt: TGTGCCGGCAGTTTAACTAGCGGGAGTTCTTACGAGCAGTACTTC
abundance: few; v_gene: TRBV6-2/TRBV6-3; j_gene: TRBJ1-1; d_gene: .; len: 12; CDR3aa: CASRLVNTEAFF; CDR3nt: TGTGCCAGCAGGCTAGTGAACACTGAAGCTTTCTTT
abundance: .; v_gene: TRBV30; j_gene: TRBJ2-1; d_gene: .; len: 14; CDR3aa: CAWSVLVARGEQFF; CDR3nt: TGTGCCTGGAGTGTATTAGTTGCGAGGGGAGAGCAGTTCTTC
abundance: once; v_gene: TRBV4-2; j_gene: TRBJ2-3; d_gene: TRBD2; len: 17; CDR3aa: CASTPGLAGRGTDTQYF; CDR3nt: TGTGCCAGCACCCCGGGACTAGCGGGACGGGGCACAGATACGCAGTATTTT
abundance: many; v_gene: TRBV15; j_gene: TRBJ2-1; d_gene: .; len: 13; CDR3aa: CATSIDLRDEQFF; CDR3nt: TGTGCCACCAGCATCGACCTTCGGGATGAGCAGTTCTTC
abundance: few; v_gene: TRBV12-3/TRBV12-4; j_gene: TRBJ1-5; d_gene: .; len: 11; CDR3aa: CATGSYQPQHF; CDR3nt: TGTGCCACCGGGAGTTATCAGCCCCAGCATTTT
abundance: .; v_gene: TRBV20-1; j_gene: TRBJ1-5; d_gene: .; len: 14; CDR3aa: CSAPGGERNQPQHF; CDR3nt: TGCAGTGCTCCTGGGGGCGAGCGCAATCAGCCCCAGCATTTT
abundance: few; v_gene: TRBV12-3/TRBV12-4; j_gene: TRBJ2-1; d_gene: TRBD2; len: 15; CDR3aa: CASSLDSGRKNEQFF; CDR3nt: TGTGCCAGCAGTTTAGATAGCGGGAGAAAAAATGAGCAGTTCTTC